One and the same sample provided the 28 T cell receptor beta chains below, sequenced in a study of shared T cell receptors in the human thymus. Clones were sequenced by immunoSEQ multiplex PCR, and TCRdb holds only the in-frame ones, with some missing. The sample gives 700,000 or so clones, around 85% of which show up once; 0.0095% to 0.013% is in the top ten. These data also featured in a second study, about human thymus T cells.

Sequencing input: thymocytes. The origin of the receptors is a girl less than two years old with a congenital heart defect.

This clone was observed once. The gene calls are TRBV6-6 and TRBJ1-3; unclear D gene. The CDR3 length is 15 residues. Between the trimmed V and J ends, which lost 4 bases and 2 bases, there was a span of 12 bases. Germline V lookup: CDR1 MNHNY, CDR2 SVGAGI (reference sequence). CDR3 residues: CASSFSVQAGNTIYF. In DNA form, the CDR3 reads TGTGCCAGCAGTTTTTCTGTCCAGGCTGGAAACACCATATATTTT.

This chain joins TRBV7-9 and TRBJ2-1, with TRBD2 matching 13 bases. V trimming: 4 bases; J trimming: 4 bases; junction bases outside the gene matches: 10. CDR3 length: 18 amino acids. From germline, CDR1 is SEHNR and CDR2 FQNEAQ (reference sequence). CDR3 protein: CASSSTSGGANRYNEQFF. In nucleotides, the CDR3 is TGTGCCAGCAGCTCAACTAGCGGGGGGGCCAATAGGTACAATGAGCAGTTCTTC.

The chain uses TRBV5-6 and TRBJ1-6; maybe TRBD1 (6 bases). CDR3 length: 15 amino acids. Trimming cost V 0 bases and J 9 bases, with 13 bases left between them. The V gene's germline CDR1 is SGHDT and CDR2 YYEEEE. The CDR3 protein is CASSLGSHRVSPLHF. The DNA of the CDR3 is TGTGCCAGCAGCTTGGGGTCACACAGGGTTTCACCCCTCCACTTT.

The chain is built from TRBV29-1 and TRBJ1-2, with TRBD1 as a possible D gene (6 bases). The CDR3 contains 17 residues. Germline CDR1 is SQVTM and CDR2 is ANQGSEA. Trimming cost V 0 bases and J 1 base, with 18 bases left between them. CDR3 DNA sequence: TGCAGCGTTGAAGATCTTGGTACAGCAGGGGTTAACTATGGCTACACCTTC. It codes for CSVEDLGTAGVNYGYTF. The entire variable domain, with the rest obtained from reference TRBV29-1 and TRBJ1-2, is as follows: SAVISQKPSRDICQRGTSLTIQCQVDSQVTMMFWYRQQPGQSLTLIATANQGSEATYESGFVIDKFPISRPNLTFSTLTVSNMSPEDSSIYLCSVEDLGTAGVNYGYTFGSGTRLTVV.

The chain is built from TRBV23-1 and TRBJ2-7; possible D gene TRBD1, 6 bases. TRBV23-1 is placed among ORFs of uncertain function. The CDR3 is 15 residues long. The ends were cut back, 3 bases at V and 12 bases at J, with 24 bases in the middle. In DNA, the CDR3 is TGCGCCAGCAGTCATCCCGGGACATACACACTAGGGCGGTACTTC. This encodes CASSHPGTYTLGRYF.

This clone was seen just once. The chain employs TRBV12-5 and TRBJ2-7, with 7 positions matching TRBD1. This CDR3 has 17 residues. CDR1 and CDR2 (germline): LGHNT, FRNRAP. Trimming at V came to 2 bases and at J to 2 bases, leaving 12 bases not matched to a gene. The CDR3 DNA follows: TGTGCTAGTGGTTTGCTCCTACGACGGACAGGAGCCTACGAGCAGTACTTC. It encodes CASGLLLRRTGAYEQYF.

CDR3: CASSLESRGEQYF. The CDR3 DNA reads TGTGCCAGCAGCTTGGAGTCCAGAGGGGAGCAGTACTTC. This sequence joins TRBV5-4 and TRBJ2-7, with a tentative D call TRBD2 (5 bases). V was clipped by 0 bases and J by 7 bases, with 11 bases between them. CDR1 and CDR2 from the germline V gene are SGHNT and YYREEE (reference sequence). There are 13 residues in the CDR3.

The chain couples TRBV9 to TRBJ1-1, with TRBD1 matching over 9 bases. Trimming cost V 4 bases and J 5 bases; bases outside gene matches: 9. The CDR3 consists of 15 residues. Per the germline V gene, CDR1 is SGDLS and CDR2 is YYNGEE. CDR3 sequence reads: CASSSRGQGGTEAFF. DNA of the CDR3: TGTGCCAGCAGCTCCAGGGGACAGGGTGGGACTGAAGCTTTCTTT.

This sequence joins TRBV10-3 and TRBJ2-6; TRBD2 matches 8 bases. Trimming removed 10 bases from V and 3 bases from J; junction bases left unmatched: 11. The CDR3 length is 16 residues. The V gene's germline CDR1 is ENHRY and CDR2 SYGVKD. The CDR3: CATHTGGGFGANVLTF. The CDR3 DNA reads as TGTGCCACCCACACGGGGGGGGGCTTTGGGGCCAACGTCCTGACTTTC.

Of note for this clone: Other DNA sequences in the same sample also yield this CDR3. This chain connects TRBV9 to TRBJ2-1, with 7 bases that match TRBD2. The germline V gene encodes CDR1 SGDLS and CDR2 YYNGEE. V lost 0 bases and J lost 1; bases outside the gene matches: 1. CDR3 length: 15 residues. The CDR3 protein is CASSVVGGSYNEQFF. In DNA, the CDR3 is TGTGCCAGCAGCGTAGTCGGGGGGTCCTACAATGAGCAGTTCTTC. Filled out from reference TRBV9 and TRBJ2-1, the complete variable domain reads DSGVTQTPKHLITATGQRVTLRCSPRSGDLSVYWYQQSLDQGLQFLIQYYNGEERAKGNILERFSAQQFPDLHSELNLSSLELGDSALYFCASSVVGGSYNEQFFGPGTRLTVL.

This clone was recorded once. The gene calls are TRBV27 and TRBJ1-6; 7 nucleotides line up with TRBD1. This CDR3 has 16 residues. The junction had 7 bases not matched to a gene; V was cut back by 2 bases and J by 6 bases. CDR1 MNHEY and CDR2 SMNVEV come from the germline V gene (reference sequence). CDR3 region: CASSLPRQGFNSPLHF. The CDR3 nucleotides read TGTGCCAGCAGTTTACCCCGACAGGGTTTTAATTCACCCCTCCACTTT.

The rearrangement joins TRBV6-1 to TRBJ1-2, with D tentatively TRBD1 (6 bases). Germline V gives CDR1 MNHNS, CDR2 SASEGT. This CDR3 is built from 15 residues. Trimming pared 7 bases from V and 0 bases from J, leaving 15 bases between. The CDR3, as DNA: TGTGCCAGCACAAAAGGGGGAATTTCTAACTATGGCTACACCTTC. Translating gives CASTKGGISNYGYTF.

The V call is TRBV4-1, the J call TRBJ1-5; possible D gene TRBD1, 5 bases. The CDR3 loop spans 15 amino acids. From germline, CDR1 is MGHRA and CDR2 YSYEKL. Between the trimmed V and J ends, which lost 0 bases and 7 bases, there was a span of 13 bases. CDR3 nucleotides: TGCGCCAGCAGCCAAGATCAAGGGGTAGGCCAGCCCCAGCATTTT. This translates into CASSQDQGVGQPQHF.

The chain couples TRBV6-5 to TRBJ1-1, with D unresolved. Per germline, CDR1 MNHEY and CDR2 SVGAGI. Trimming took 6 bases from V and 6 from J, leaving 14 bases between them. This CDR3 is 13 amino acids long. The CDR3 DNA follows: TGTGCCAGCAGGCCCTCTCGTACTCCTGAAGCTTTCTTT. The encoded protein is CASRPSRTPEAFF.

The V and J genes are TRBV4-2 and TRBJ2-7; D may be TRBD1 (6 bases). Germline CDR1 LGHNA, CDR2 YNFKEQ. Trimming removed 1 base from V and 3 bases from J, with 22 bases in between. The CDR3 runs to 18 residues. CDR3 loop: CASSQVQGTGIGIYEQYF. The CDR3 bases are TGTGCCAGCAGCCAAGTCCAGGGGACGGGGATAGGGATCTACGAGCAGTACTTC.

This clone appeared a single time. The same CDR3 is also encoded by other DNA sequences in this sample. This rearrangement joins TRBV27 to TRBJ1-1, with 7 bases matching TRBD1. The trim removed 5 bases at V and 1 base at J, leaving 1 base unmatched. Per the germline V gene, CDR1 is MNHEY and CDR2 is SMNVEV (reference sequence). CDR3 length equals 13 residues. CDR3 amino acids: CASSPGGNTEAFF. The CDR3 nucleotides are TGTGCCAGCAGTCCAGGGGGGAACACTGAAGCTTTCTTT.

The chain recombines TRBV7-9 with TRBJ1-2, with TRBD1 matching over 8 bases. V lost 5 bases, J lost 5 bases, and 7 bases stayed unmatched. The CDR3 is made up of 14 amino acids. In germline, CDR1 is SEHNR, CDR2 FQNEAQ (reference sequence). This chain's CDR3 is CASSRQGMGYGYTF. CDR3 in DNA: TGTGCCAGCAGCCGACAGGGGATGGGGTATGGCTACACCTTC.

The rearrangement links TRBV11-2 to TRBJ1-1, with 9 bases aligning to TRBD1. Germline V gene data show CDR1 as SGHAT and CDR2 as FQNNGV. Trimming at V came to 5 bases and at J to 5 bases, leaving 6 bases not matched to a gene. The CDR3 covers 14 residues. CDR3: CASSPRDRETEAFF. CDR3 nucleotide sequence: TGTGCCAGCAGCCCGAGGGACAGGGAAACTGAAGCTTTCTTT.

This clone was detected a few times. Other DNA sequences in this sample translate to the same CDR3. J is TRBJ1-2 and V is TRBV5-6; 7 nucleotides agree with TRBD1. CDR1 and CDR2 (germline): SGHDT, YYEEEE. V gave up 4 bases and J gave up 4 bases; unmatched junction bases: 7. This CDR3 spans 14 amino acids. The chain's CDR3 is CASSPDRALYGYTF. The CDR3 coding sequence is TGTGCCAGCAGCCCCGACAGGGCTCTCTATGGCTACACCTTC. Filled out from reference TRBV5-6 and TRBJ1-2, the complete variable domain reads DAGVTQSPTHLIKTRGQQVTLRCSPKSGHDTVSWYQQALGQGPQFIFQYYEEEERQRGNFPDRFSGHQFPNYSSELNVNALLLGDSALYLCASSPDRALYGYTFGSGTRLTVV.

The V and J genes are TRBV4-1 and TRBJ1-2; D possibly corresponds to TRBD1 (6 bases). CDR1 is MGHRA, CDR2 YSYEKL, per germline. The V end lost 0 bases, the J end lost 8 bases, and 22 bases lay between the germline ends. The CDR3 totals 17 residues. CDR3 region: CASSQDRGTGHLGGYTF. As DNA, the CDR3 is TGCGCCAGCAGCCAAGATAGGGGAACGGGACACCTCGGGGGCTACACCTTC.

The CDR3 DNA reads as TGTGCCAGCAGTGCCGGGGGGGCCGGGTACGAGCAGTACTTC. Residues: CASSAGGAGYEQYF. The chain recombines TRBV6-5 with TRBJ2-7; 8 bases align to TRBD2. Trimming took 5 bases from V and 4 from J; bases not matched to a gene: 7. The CDR3 sequence is 14 residues long. CDR1 is MNHEY, CDR2 SVGAGI, per germline.

The V call is TRBV5-5, the J call TRBJ2-7, with TRBD1 as a possible D gene (5 bases). Looked up from germline, CDR1 is SGHKS and CDR2 is YYEKEE (reference sequence). Between the trimmed V and J ends, which lost 1 base and 0 bases, there was a span of 11 bases. The CDR3 contains 15 residues. CDR3 residues: CASSLYGQGSYEQYF. In DNA, the CDR3 is TGTGCCAGCAGCTTGTATGGGCAGGGCTCCTACGAGCAGTACTTC.

This clone was recorded a few times. This chain joins TRBV6-5 and TRBJ1-6, with D perhaps matching TRBD1 (5 bases). CDR3 size: 14 residues. Trimming removed 6 bases from V and 8 bases from J, with 14 bases in between. Germline V CDR1 and CDR2: MNHEY, SVGAGI. The CDR3 DNA sequence: TGTGCCAGCAGCTCGAATTGGGACTATTCACCCCTCCACTTT. It yields the protein CASSSNWDYSPLHF.

V and J are TRBV28 and TRBJ1-2, with D perhaps TRBD1 (5 bases). Germline assignment: CDR1 MDHEN and CDR2 SYDVKM. V dropped 7 bases and J dropped 6 bases, with 21 bases sitting between them. CDR3 length: 15 amino acids. In nucleotides, the CDR3 is TGTGCCAGCATCCGCCGGGGGGATCTCTGGGATGGCTACACCTTC. Residues: CASIRRGDLWDGYTF.

The chain uses TRBV10-1 and TRBJ2-1; 9 bases align to TRBD2. Germline lookup yields CDR1 WNHNN and CDR2 SYGVQD (reference sequence). Trimming at V came to 3 bases and at J to 0 bases, leaving 9 bases not matched to a gene. This CDR3 has 18 amino acids. This CDR3 reads CASSDTRGGPPSYNEQFF. The CDR3 DNA sequence: TGCGCCAGCAGTGATACGCGGGGGGGCCCACCCTCCTACAATGAGCAGTTCTTC.

Here the CDR3 DNA reads TGCGCCAGCAGCTTGAGTGACAGGGGACTTGGCAATGAGCAGTTCTTC. Protein product: CASSLSDRGLGNEQFF. The chain combines TRBV5-1 with TRBJ2-1; 8 nucleotides agree with TRBD1. V lost 1 base and J lost 6; bases outside the gene matches: 9. This CDR3 is 16 amino acids long. Germline V CDR1 and CDR2: SGHRS, YFSETQ.

This chain links TRBV5-4 with TRBJ1-1; 7 bases map to TRBD1. Losses at the gene ends were 4 bases for V and 2 bases for J; bases not matched to a gene: 8. Per the germline V gene, CDR1 is SGHNT and CDR2 is YYREEE (reference sequence). This CDR3 region has 15 residues. This CDR3 is CASSPFGTANTEAFF. Written as DNA, the CDR3 is TGTGCCAGCAGCCCTTTCGGGACAGCTAACACTGAAGCTTTCTTT.

The gene calls are TRBV20-1 and TRBJ2-7; possibly TRBD1 for D (5 bases). Trimming took 1 base from V and 7 from J, leaving 8 bases between them. Germline CDR1 is DFQATT and CDR2 is SNEGSKA (reference sequence). The CDR3 is 11 amino acids. CDR3 protein: CSARGQREQYF. In nucleotides, the CDR3 is TGCAGTGCTAGAGGACAGAGAGAGCAGTACTTC.